Listed below are T cell receptor beta chains from one sample, sequenced in a study of blood T cell repertoires in COVID-19. Clones were sequenced by immunoSEQ multiplex PCR, and TCRdb holds only the in-frame ones, with some missing. The data contain around 88,000 clones, more than 85% of them singletons. Input material: peripheral blood. The origin of the receptors is a man between 60 and 75 years old with acute or convalescent COVID-19. Both conserved end residues are part of each CDR3. The order of the fields is J gene, clone size, V gene, D gene, CDR3 DNA, CDR3 protein. The D gene is left open where the match is weak. Expanded clones are given a class, and other clones once, few, many or no size at all.

J: TRBJ2-3; size: NA; V: TRBV6-1; D: NA; DNA: TGTGCCAGCAGTGAAAGAGCTATGCCCACAGATACGCAGTATTTT; CDR3: CASSERAMPTDTQYF
J: TRBJ2-2; size: NA; V: TRBV5-1; D: NA; DNA: TGCGCCAGCAGAGTGGACGGGAGCACCGGGGAGCTGTTTTTT; CDR3: CASRVDGSTGELFF
J: TRBJ2-2; size: NA; V: TRBV27; D: NA; DNA: TGTGCCAGCAGTTTATTAGCAAACACCGGGGAGCTGTTTTTT; CDR3: CASSLLANTGELFF
J: TRBJ2-7; size: NA; V: TRBV6-1; D: NA; DNA: TGTGCCAGCAGTGACAGTCTTTACGAGCAGTACTTC; CDR3: CASSDSLYEQYF
J: TRBJ2-7; size: NA; V: TRBV7-9; D: TRBD2; DNA: TGTGCCAGCAGCCCTACTGGCGGGAGTACCTACGAGCAGTACTTC; CDR3: CASSPTGGSTYEQYF
J: TRBJ2-7; size: NA; V: TRBV6-5; D: TRBD1; DNA: TGTGCCAGCAACTGGGACAGGGACTACGAGCAGTACTTC; CDR3: CASNWDRDYEQYF
J: TRBJ2-7; size: once; V: TRBV27; D: TRBD1; DNA: TGTGCCAGCAGTTTCCGGGACAGGAATTCCTACGAGCAGTACTTC; CDR3: CASSFRDRNSYEQYF
J: TRBJ1-3; size: NA; V: TRBV18; D: NA; DNA: TGTGCCAGCTCACGAAACCAGGCTCCTGGAAACACCATATATTTT; CDR3: CASSRNQAPGNTIYF
J: TRBJ2-6; size: NA; V: TRBV10-3; D: NA; DNA: TGTGCCATCAGTGCGGCAGGGGCCGGGGCCAACGTCCTGACTTTC; CDR3: CAISAAGAGANVLTF
J: TRBJ2-7; size: NA; V: TRBV28; D: TRBD1; DNA: TGTGCCAGCAGGGCCCCCGGGACAGCCTACGAGCAGTACTTC; CDR3: CASRAPGTAYEQYF
J: TRBJ2-7; size: once; V: TRBV5-8; D: NA; DNA: TGTGCCAGCAGCTTAACGGGGTTCACGGACGAGCAGTACTTC; CDR3: CASSLTGFTDEQYF
J: TRBJ1-5; size: NA; V: TRBV28; D: TRBD1; DNA: TGTGCCAGCGCTGGGACAGGGCTCGGTCAGCCCCAGCATTTT; CDR3: CASAGTGLGQPQHF
J: TRBJ1-2; size: few; V: TRBV6-1; D: NA; DNA: TGTGCCAGCAGTGAAGCTCAGGGTCGTGGCTACACCTTC; CDR3: CASSEAQGRGYTF
J: TRBJ1-5; size: NA; V: TRBV2; D: NA; DNA: TGTGCCAGCAGGAGGGTAATCAATCAGCCCCAGCATTTT; CDR3: CASRRVINQPQHF
J: TRBJ1-5; size: NA; V: TRBV4-3; D: NA; DNA: TGCGCCAGCAGCCAAGACGTCCAGAGCAATCAGCCCCAGCATTTT; CDR3: CASSQDVQSNQPQHF
J: TRBJ2-7; size: few; V: TRBV11-3; D: NA; DNA: TGTGCCAGCAGCTTAAACCCAGGGGACGAGCAGTACTTC; CDR3: CASSLNPGDEQYF
J: TRBJ1-1; size: NA; V: TRBV19; D: NA; DNA: TGTGCCAGTAGTAGAAGTGCAGGGTTGTTGAACACTGAAGCTTTCTTT; CDR3: CASSRSAGLLNTEAFF
J: TRBJ1-1; size: once; V: TRBV5-4; D: TRBD1; DNA: TGTGCCAGCAGGACTATGACAGGGGGAAACACTGAAGCTTTCTTT; CDR3: CASRTMTGGNTEAFF
J: TRBJ1-1; size: NA; V: TRBV3-1/TRBV3-2; D: NA; DNA: TGTGCCAGCCGCCATCAGGGGAGGGGCACTGAAGCTTTCTTT; CDR3: CASRHQGRGTEAFF
J: TRBJ1-2; size: NA; V: TRBV10-3; D: NA; DNA: TGTGCCATCAGTGTCCGGGACAAGGGACCCCCGGGCTACACCTTC; CDR3: CAISVRDKGPPGYTF
J: TRBJ2-1; size: NA; V: TRBV7-8; D: NA; DNA: TGTGCCAGCAGCTTAGAGTTAGGACAGTACAATGAGCAGTTCTTC; CDR3: CASSLELGQYNEQFF
J: TRBJ2-7; size: NA; V: TRBV28; D: TRBD1; DNA: TGTGCCAGCAGTGTCCGGGACAGGAGCCCCTACGAGCAGTACTTC; CDR3: CASSVRDRSPYEQYF